This TCR beta chain was sequenced during a study of metastatic and nonmetastatic thyroid tumors. Notes on the study in general: A significant increase in TCR beta diversity was reportedly seen in malignant thyroid tumors relative to benign nodules, in blood and tumor.

MiXCR re-clonotyped the PCR reads for TCRdb. The repertoire holds roughly 4,000 clones, about 33% seen once, with roughly 43% in the top ten. This clone was counted a few times. Its matching antigen is unknown. Before thyroid surgery, none of the patients had received any treatment. The germline CDR1 and CDR2 sequences are MNHNS and SASEGT. The CDR3 sequence is 14 residues long. Trimming took 5 bases from V and 6 from J, leaving 16 bases between them. This receptor was taken from a male donor with papillary thyroid cancer or a benign thyroid nodule (not recorded which). Some clones in this sample may be carry-over from other donors' samples. Input material: adjacent normal tissue. This chain connects TRBV6-1 to TRBJ2-5; a possible D gene is TRBD1 (6 bases). The chain's CDR3 is CASSITGYAKTQYF. DNA for the CDR3: TGTGCCAGCAGTATCACAGGGTACGCAAAGACCCAGTACTTC.